These 18 T cell receptor beta chains share one sample of origin, sequenced in a study of blood T cell repertoires in COVID-19. Data came from immunoSEQ multiplex PCR; TCRdb stores just in-frame clones and leaves some out. In the table there are 55,000 to 75,000 clones, roughly 80% of which are singletons. Input material: peripheral blood. These TCRs come from a man aged 70 or older with acute or convalescent COVID-19.

This chain connects TRBV3-1 (or the pseudogene TRBV3-2) to TRBJ1-2, with TRBD1 identical over 7 bases. The junction had 2 bases not matched to a gene; V was cut back by 4 bases and J by 9 bases. This CDR3 region has 11 residues. The germline V gene encodes CDR1 LGHDT and CDR2 YNNKEL (reference sequence). The DNA for the CDR3 is TGTGCCAGCAGCCGGGACAGCAGCTACACCTTC. It codes for CASSRDSSYTF.

The chain has TRBV11-2 and TRBJ1-3; perhaps TRBD1 as D (6 bases). The CDR3 spans 17 residues. CDR1 is SGHAT, CDR2 FQNNGV, per germline. Trimming pared 5 bases from V and 0 bases from J, leaving 17 bases between. The CDR3: CASSPTGTLPSGNTIYF. For the CDR3, the DNA is TGTGCCAGCAGCCCCACAGGGACCCTCCCCTCTGGAAACACCATATATTTT.

The chain uses TRBV7-9 and TRBJ2-2; D call uncertain. The CDR3 covers 16 residues. Per the germline V gene, CDR1 is SEHNR and CDR2 is FQNEAQ (reference sequence). Deletions cut 8 bases from V and 2 bases from J, with 18 bases between. CDR3 residues: CASYGVGILNTGELFF. Here the CDR3 DNA reads TGTGCCAGCTATGGCGTGGGCATACTTAACACCGGGGAGCTGTTTTTT.

The chain has TRBV6-5 and TRBJ2-3; a possible D gene is TRBD2 (6 bases). V was trimmed by 7 bases and J by 4 bases, leaving 12 bases between them. There are 13 residues in the CDR3. Germline V gene sequence: CDR1 MNHEY, CDR2 SVGAGI. CDR3 DNA sequence: TGTGCCAGCACCGAGGAGCGGGCAGATACGCAGTATTTT. This gives the protein CASTEERADTQYF.

The V call is TRBV6-5, the J call TRBJ2-7, with TRBD2 as a possible D gene (6 bases). V lost 0 bases to trimming and J lost 9 bases, with 6 bases between them. There are 11 residues in the CDR3. The germline CDR1 and CDR2 sequences are MNHEY and SVGAGI. The CDR3 DNA reads as TGTGCCAGCAGTTACTCCGGGAGGCAGTACTTC. Translating it yields CASSYSGRQYF.

The chain uses TRBV9 and TRBJ2-7, with D possibly matching TRBD1 (6 bases). Germline V gene sequence: CDR1 SGDLS, CDR2 YYNGEE. The V gene lost 3 bases and the J gene lost 4 bases, with 14 bases spanning the gap. The CDR3 has 14 amino acids. As DNA, the CDR3 is TGTGCCAGCAGCGCGTTCTTAGGGGGTTACGAGCAGTACTTC. Its protein is CASSAFLGGYEQYF.

The chain is built from TRBV27 and TRBJ2-3; 9 positions match TRBD2. CDR3 length: 16 residues. The V gene end was trimmed by 0 bases and the J gene end by 2 bases; junction bases not matched to a gene: 3. From germline, CDR1 is MNHEY and CDR2 SMNVEV (reference sequence). The DNA for the CDR3 is TGTGCCAGCAGTTTATCGGGGACTAGCTTCACAGATACGCAGTATTTT. Protein product: CASSLSGTSFTDTQYF.

The rearrangement joins TRBV5-6 to TRBJ2-2; D is perhaps TRBD2 (5 bases). The CDR3 sequence is 15 residues long. Looked up from germline, CDR1 is SGHDT and CDR2 is YYEEEE. Trimming stripped 0 bases from V and 1 base from J, with 7 bases between. The CDR3 DNA sequence: TGTGCCAGCAGCTTGGCCGGGGTGAACACCGGGGAGCTGTTTTTT. This codes for CASSLAGVNTGELFF.

The chain employs TRBV10-3 and TRBJ1-3; D is perhaps TRBD1 (5 bases). V was clipped by 7 bases and J by 0 bases, with 13 bases between them. This CDR3 contains 15 residues. Germline CDR1 reads ENHRY; CDR2 reads SYGVKD. In DNA form, the CDR3 reads TGTGCCATCACACGGGACTCCTCCTCTGGAAACACCATATATTTT. It encodes CAITRDSSSGNTIYF.

The V call is TRBV28, the J call TRBJ1-1, with 9 bases lining up with TRBD1. V dropped 0 bases and J dropped 10; count of bases not matched to a gene: 9. CDR1 is MDHEN and CDR2 is SYDVKM in the germline V gene. The CDR3 is made up of 15 amino acids. CDR3 nucleotides: TGTGCCAGCAGTTTATGGGCACAGGGGGCCCATAGAGCTTTCTTT. Its translation: CASSLWAQGAHRAFF.

The genes are TRBV24-1 and TRBJ2-3; tentatively, D is TRBD1 (6 bases). The germline V gene has CDR1 KGHDR and CDR2 SFDVKD. CDR3 size: 16 residues. V was shortened by 0 bases and J by 1 base, with 10 bases between the two germline ends. Here the CDR3 reads CATSDLPGVGTDTQYF. CDR3 in DNA: TGTGCCACCAGTGATTTGCCAGGGGTGGGCACAGATACGCAGTATTTT.

This clone was seen more than once but under ten times. The chain has TRBV30 and TRBJ2-3; 7 bases match TRBD2. The V gene's germline CDR1 is GTSNPN and CDR2 SVGIG (reference sequence). The V and J ends lost 3 bases and 3 bases, in that order; junction bases with no gene match: 6. The CDR3 spans 14 residues. Here the CDR3 reads CAWRSGGSTDTQYF. CDR3 bases: TGTGCCTGGAGGAGCGGCGGGAGTACAGATACGCAGTATTTT.

The chain joins TRBV13 to TRBJ2-1; D is possibly TRBD1 (6 bases). This CDR3 is 16 amino acids long. V lost 5 bases, J lost 5 bases, and 19 bases lay in between. Germline CDR1 PRHDT, CDR2 FYEKMQ (reference sequence). The CDR3: CASSTYRELGDNEQFF. CDR3 DNA: TGTGCCAGCAGCACATACAGGGAACTAGGTGACAATGAGCAGTTCTTC.

V usage is TRBV7-2 and J usage is TRBJ2-1, with D perhaps TRBD2 (6 bases). V lost 1 base and J lost 0, with 13 bases in between. Germline V gene data show CDR1 as SGHTA and CDR2 as FQGNSA. The CDR3 is 17 amino acids. The CDR3 DNA is TGTGCCAGCAGCTTAGTAAGCGGGCCGAGCTCCTACAATGAGCAGTTCTTC. Amino acid sequence: CASSLVSGPSSYNEQFF.

This clone has more than one count but fewer than ten. The gene calls are TRBV2 and TRBJ1-5, with D unresolved. Germline CDR1 is SNHLY and CDR2 is FYNNEI. The CDR3 runs 13 residues. V was clipped by 1 base and J by 10 bases, with 11 bases between them. This CDR3 is CASSEGRRSPQHF. In DNA form, the CDR3 reads TGTGCCAGCAGTGAAGGACGACGGAGTCCCCAGCATTTT.

This clone was seen a single time. This sequence joins TRBV30 and TRBJ2-3; the match to TRBD2 covers 10 bases. The junction had 3 bases not matched to a gene; V was cut back by 1 base and J by 2 bases. This CDR3 is built from 15 residues. Looked up from germline, CDR1 is GTSNPN and CDR2 is SVGIG (reference sequence). This chain's CDR3 is CAWSASGRSTDTQYF. Written as DNA, the CDR3 is TGTGCCTGGAGTGCTAGCGGGAGATCCACAGATACGCAGTATTTT.

This chain uses TRBV12-3 or TRBV12-4 with TRBJ2-1; 7 nucleotides agree with TRBD1. This CDR3 is 13 amino acids long. The V and J ends lost 5 bases and 9 bases, in that order; junction bases with no gene match: 7. The CDR3: CASSPQGFSEQFF. In DNA form, the CDR3 reads TGTGCCAGCAGTCCACAGGGGTTCAGTGAGCAGTTCTTC.

The rearrangement uses TRBV27 and TRBJ1-1, with 9 bases fitting TRBD1. Germline loops: CDR1 MNHEY, CDR2 SMNVEV (reference sequence). J lost 5 bases, V lost 0 bases, and 4 bases had no gene match. The CDR3 extends over 15 amino acids. The CDR3: CASSLSGQGGTEAFF. Here the CDR3 DNA reads TGTGCCAGCAGTTTATCGGGACAGGGTGGGACTGAAGCTTTCTTT.